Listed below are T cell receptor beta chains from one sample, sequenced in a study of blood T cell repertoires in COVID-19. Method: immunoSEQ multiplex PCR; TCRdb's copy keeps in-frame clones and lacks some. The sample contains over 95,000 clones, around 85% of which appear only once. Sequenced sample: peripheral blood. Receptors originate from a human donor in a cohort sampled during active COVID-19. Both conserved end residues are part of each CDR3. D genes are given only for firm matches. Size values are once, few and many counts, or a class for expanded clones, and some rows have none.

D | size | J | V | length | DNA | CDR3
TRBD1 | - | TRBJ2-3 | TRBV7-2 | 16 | TGTGCCAGCACCTCATCCGGGACAGGGGTAGCAGATACGCAGTATTTT | CASTSSGTGVADTQYF
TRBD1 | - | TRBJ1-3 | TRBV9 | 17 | TGTGCCAGCAGCGTAGACGCAGGGGGCGCTTCCGGAAACACCATATATTTT | CASSVDAGGASGNTIYF
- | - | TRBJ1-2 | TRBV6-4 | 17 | TGTGCCAGCAGTGAAGGAGTCGACAGAGTGGGGATCTATGGCTACACCTTC | CASSEGVDRVGIYGYTF
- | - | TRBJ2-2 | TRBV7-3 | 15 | TGTGCCAGCAGCACCCAGGGGCCCCCGGCCGGGGAGCTGTTTTTT | CASSTQGPPAGELFF
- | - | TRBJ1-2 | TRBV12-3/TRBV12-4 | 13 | TGTGCCAGCAGTTTAATGCAGGGGAAGGGCTACACCTTC | CASSLMQGKGYTF
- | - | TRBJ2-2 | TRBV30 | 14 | TGTGCCTGGAGTGGGACAGCGAACACCGGGGAGCTGTTTTTT | CAWSGTANTGELFF
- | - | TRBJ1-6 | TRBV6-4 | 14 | TGTGCCAGCAGTGCCTTGGACAGCAATTCACCCCTCCACTTT | CASSALDSNSPLHF
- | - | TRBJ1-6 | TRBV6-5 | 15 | TGTGCCAGCAGTCCTCGACAGTCCCACAATTCACCCCTCCACTTT | CASSPRQSHNSPLHF
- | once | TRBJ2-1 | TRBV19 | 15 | TGTGCCAGTAGCGTAGGGGGAGGGTCCTACAATGAGCAGTTCTTC | CASSVGGGSYNEQFF
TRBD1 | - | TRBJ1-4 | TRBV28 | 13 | TGTGCCAGCCATGACAGGGGGTTTGAAAAACTGTTTTTT | CASHDRGFEKLFF
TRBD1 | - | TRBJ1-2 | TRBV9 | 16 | TGTGCCAGCAGCGTAGACCGACAGGGGCCTAACTATGGCTACACCTTC | CASSVDRQGPNYGYTF